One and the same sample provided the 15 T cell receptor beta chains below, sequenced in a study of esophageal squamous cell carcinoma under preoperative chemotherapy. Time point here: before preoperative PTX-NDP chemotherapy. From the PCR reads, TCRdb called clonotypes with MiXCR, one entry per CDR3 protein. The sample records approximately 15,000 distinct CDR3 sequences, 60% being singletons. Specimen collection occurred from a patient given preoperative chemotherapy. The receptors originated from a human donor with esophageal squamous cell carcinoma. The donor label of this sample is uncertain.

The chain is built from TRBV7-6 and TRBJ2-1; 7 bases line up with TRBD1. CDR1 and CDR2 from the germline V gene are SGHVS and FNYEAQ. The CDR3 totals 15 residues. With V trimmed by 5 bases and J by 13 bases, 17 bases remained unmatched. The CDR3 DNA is TGTGCCAGCAGCCCCTTGACAGGGTACCAAGAGACCCAGTTCTTC. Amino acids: CASSPLTGYQETQFF.

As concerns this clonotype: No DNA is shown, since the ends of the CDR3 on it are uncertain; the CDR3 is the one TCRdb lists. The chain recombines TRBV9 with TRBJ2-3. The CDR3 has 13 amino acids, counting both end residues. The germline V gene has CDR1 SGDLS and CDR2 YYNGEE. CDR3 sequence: CASCFLGTDTQYF.

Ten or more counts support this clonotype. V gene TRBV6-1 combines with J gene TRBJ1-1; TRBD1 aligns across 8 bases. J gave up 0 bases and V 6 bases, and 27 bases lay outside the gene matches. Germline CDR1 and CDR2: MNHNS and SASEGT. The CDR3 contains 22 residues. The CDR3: CASSFSWTGRSGEVTMNTEAFF. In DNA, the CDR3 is TGTGCCAGCAGCTTTAGTTGGACAGGGCGGTCCGGGGAGGTTACGATGAACACTGAAGCTTTCTTT.

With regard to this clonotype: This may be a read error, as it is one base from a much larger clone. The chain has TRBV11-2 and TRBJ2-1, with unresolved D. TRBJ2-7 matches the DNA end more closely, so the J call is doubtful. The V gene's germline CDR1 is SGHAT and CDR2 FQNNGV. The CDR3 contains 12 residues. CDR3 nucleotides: TGTGCCAGCAGCTTTAAGGTCGATGAGCAGTACTTC. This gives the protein CASSFKVDEQYF.

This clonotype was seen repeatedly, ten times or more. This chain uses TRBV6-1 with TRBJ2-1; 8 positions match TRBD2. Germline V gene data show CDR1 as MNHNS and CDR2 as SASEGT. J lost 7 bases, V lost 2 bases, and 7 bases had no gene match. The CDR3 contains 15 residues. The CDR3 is CASSEFSGGVNEQFF. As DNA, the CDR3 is TGTGCCAGCAGTGAATTCAGCGGGGGAGTTAATGAGCAGTTCTTC.

The CDR3 is CASRGNGGGDPDTQYF. The CDR3 DNA is TGTGCCAGCAGGGGCAACGGGGGCGGTGACCCAGATACGCAGTACTTC. This chain uses TRBV6-1 with TRBJ2-3, with D perhaps being TRBD1 or TRBD2 (6 bases each). Judging by the DNA end, TRBJ2-7 fits better; the J call may be wrong. This CDR3 has 16 residues. From germline, CDR1 is MNHNS and CDR2 SASEGT.

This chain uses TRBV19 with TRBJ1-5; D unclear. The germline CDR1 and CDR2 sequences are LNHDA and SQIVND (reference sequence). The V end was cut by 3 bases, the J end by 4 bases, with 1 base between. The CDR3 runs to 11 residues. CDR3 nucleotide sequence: TGTGCCAGTAGTATGAATCAGCCCCAGCATTTT. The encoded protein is CASSMNQPQHF.

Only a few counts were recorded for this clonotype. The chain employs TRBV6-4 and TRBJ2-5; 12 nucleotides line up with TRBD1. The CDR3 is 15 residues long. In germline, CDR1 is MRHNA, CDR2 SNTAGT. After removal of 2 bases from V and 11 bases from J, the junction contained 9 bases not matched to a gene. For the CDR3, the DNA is TGTGCCAGCAGTGACGAGGGACAGGGGGCTCGGGAGCAGTACTTC. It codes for CASSDEGQGAREQYF.

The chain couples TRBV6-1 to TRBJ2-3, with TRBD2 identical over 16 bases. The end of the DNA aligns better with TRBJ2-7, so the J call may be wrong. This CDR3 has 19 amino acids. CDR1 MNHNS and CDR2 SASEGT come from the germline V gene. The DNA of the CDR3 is TGTGCCAGCAGTGAGCATCTGGGACTAGCGGGAGGGGGTTACAGTGAGCAGTACTTC. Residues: CASSEHLGLAGGGYSEQYF.

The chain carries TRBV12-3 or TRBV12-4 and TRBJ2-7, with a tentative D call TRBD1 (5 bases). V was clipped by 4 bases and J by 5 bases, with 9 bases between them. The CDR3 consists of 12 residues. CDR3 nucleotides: TGTGCCAGCAGTTCGGAAGGGGACGAGCAGTACTTC. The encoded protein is CASSSEGDEQYF.

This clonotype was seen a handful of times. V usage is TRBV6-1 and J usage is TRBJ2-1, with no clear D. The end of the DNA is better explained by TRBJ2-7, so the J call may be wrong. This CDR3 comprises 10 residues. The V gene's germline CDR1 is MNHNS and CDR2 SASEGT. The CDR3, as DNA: TGTGCCAGCAGGCACACCGTGCAGTACTTC. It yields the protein CASRHTVQYF.

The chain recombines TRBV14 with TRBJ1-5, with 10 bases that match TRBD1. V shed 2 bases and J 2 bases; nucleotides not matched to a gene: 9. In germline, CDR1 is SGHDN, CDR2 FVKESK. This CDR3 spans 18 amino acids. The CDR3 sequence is CASSQPNRDRGCNQPQHF. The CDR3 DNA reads TGTGCCAGCAGCCAACCAAACCGGGACAGGGGTTGCAATCAGCCCCAGCATTTT.

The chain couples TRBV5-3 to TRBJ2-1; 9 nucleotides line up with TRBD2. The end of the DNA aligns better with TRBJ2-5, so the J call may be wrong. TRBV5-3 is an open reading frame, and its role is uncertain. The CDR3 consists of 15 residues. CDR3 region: CARSLGLADWETQYF. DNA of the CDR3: TGTGCCAGAAGCTTGGGACTAGCGGACTGGGAGACCCAGTACTTC.

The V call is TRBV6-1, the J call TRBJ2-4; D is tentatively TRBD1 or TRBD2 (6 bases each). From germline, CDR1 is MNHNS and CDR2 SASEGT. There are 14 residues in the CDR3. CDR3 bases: TGTGCGGGCGGAGGGGGACGGGAAGGAGAGATTCAGTACTTC. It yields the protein CAGGGGREGEIQYF.

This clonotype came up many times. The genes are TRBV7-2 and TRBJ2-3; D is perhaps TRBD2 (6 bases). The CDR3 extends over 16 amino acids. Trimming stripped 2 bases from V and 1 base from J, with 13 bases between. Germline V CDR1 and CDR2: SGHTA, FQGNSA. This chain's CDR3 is CASSLTTGAGTDTQYF. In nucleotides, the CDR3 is TGTGCCAGCAGCTTAACTACGGGAGCGGGCACAGATACGCAGTATTTT.